The present T cell receptor beta chain was sequenced within a study of blood T cell repertoires in COVID-19 (dated by TCRdb to about 2020). Some background on the complete study: Samples covering the acute and convalescent phases of COVID-19 were provided by collaborators in the United States, Italy and Spain. The material from the prospective study consisted of cDNA or gDNA derived from T cells, B-cell-depleted T cells, or PBMCs. The samples were drawn from two sources: the first 160 participants of the ongoing ImmuneRACE study, and 1,200 or so subjects contributed by 6 global collaborators. Sample metadata almost always included a de-identified subject ID, COVID-19 status, age in years and sex. A freely available public database, intended as a resource for researchers studying the immune response to SARS-CoV-2, is where the repertoires were released. Where available, HLA class I and class II types were obtained from metadata supplied by the sample provider rather than from assay-based typing. Subjects who had been exposed to COVID-19, were actively infected with it, or had recovered from it provided the deeply sampled blood TCRbeta repertoires that made up the dataset. The full study reports these points: The amount of clinical and demographic metadata varied by source and participant and was provided uncurated.

This clone was seen once. Its antigen specificity is not known. The input lacks base qualities; no much larger clone sits a single base away. TCRbeta CDR3 regions were amplified from genomic DNA by means of the immunoSEQ Assay, a bias-controlled multiplex PCR. The authors' pipeline ran thus. Nucleated cell counts per sample were estimated from amplification of reference gene primers within the assay. To quantify the absolute abundance of each unique TCRbeta CDR3 rearrangement, sequence reads were collapsed and filtered. For each sample, productive Simpson clonality was calculated as the square root of Simpson's diversity index across productive rearrangements. Drawn from immuneACCESS, this table holds only the in-frame rearrangements with V and J called that TCRdb kept. Clones are partly lost; checked studies trace under half to an unresolved V gene and leave the rest unexplained. That table supplies the V and J calls and clone size; D and trimming were determined from the DNA. The sample data list a few hundred thousand clones, and around 86% of these were observed just once. The ten largest account for just under 0.95% of the sample.

From the cysteine through the phenylalanine, the CDR3 covers 13 amino acids. Only the CDR3 region is kept as DNA, spanning 39 bases read in frame from base 1. The germline V gene supplies CDR1 MGHRA and CDR2 YSYEKL. At the junction V is shortened by 4 bases and J by 6 bases; bases outside the gene matches: 0. A second Seattle source provided samples from volunteer blood donors who had recovered from COVID-19. Whole blood was collected in K2EDTA tubes by collaborating institutions according to the institutions' own protocols. Collaborator samples were shipped for TCRbeta analysis as frozen whole blood, isolated PBMCs, or DNA extracted from either sample type.

Sequences were obtained from peripheral blood. This clonotype originated in a woman between 35 and 50 years old who had recovered from COVID-19. The chain is encoded by TRBV4-1 joined to TRBJ2-7; 13 central nucleotides agree with TRBD2. In nucleotides, the sequence is TGCGCCAGCAGCCGACTAGCGGGAGGCGAGCAGTACTTC. Translated, this gives CASSRLAGGEQYF.